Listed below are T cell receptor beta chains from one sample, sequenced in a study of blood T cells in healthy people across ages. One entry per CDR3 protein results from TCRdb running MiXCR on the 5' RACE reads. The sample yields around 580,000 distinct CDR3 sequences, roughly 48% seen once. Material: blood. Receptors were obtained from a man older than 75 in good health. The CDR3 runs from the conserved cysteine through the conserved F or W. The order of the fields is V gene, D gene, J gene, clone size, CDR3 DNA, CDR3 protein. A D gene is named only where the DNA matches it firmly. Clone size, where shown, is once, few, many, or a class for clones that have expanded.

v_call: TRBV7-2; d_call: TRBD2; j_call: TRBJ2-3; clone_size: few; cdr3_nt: TGTGCCAGCAGCTTATCGCGGGGGGGGCAGTATTTT; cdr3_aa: CASSLSRGGQYF
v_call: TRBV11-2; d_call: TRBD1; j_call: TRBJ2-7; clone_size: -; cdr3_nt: TGTGCCAGCAGCCTTGATTATGGGACAGGGACCTACGAGCAGTACTTC; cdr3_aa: CASSLDYGTGTYEQYF
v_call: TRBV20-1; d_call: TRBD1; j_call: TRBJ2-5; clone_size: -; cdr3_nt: TGCAGTGCCTGGGACAGGGTCTCGGAGACCCAGTACTTC; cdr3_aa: CSAWDRVSETQYF
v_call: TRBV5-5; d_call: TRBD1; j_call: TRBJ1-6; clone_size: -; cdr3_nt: TGTGCCAGCAGCTTAACAGGGGGTGGAAATAATTCACCCCTCCACTTT; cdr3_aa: CASSLTGGGNNSPLHF
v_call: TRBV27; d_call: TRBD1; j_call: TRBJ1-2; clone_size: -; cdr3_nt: TGTGCCAGCAGTTTATTGGGACAGGGGATGTGGGGCTACACCTTC; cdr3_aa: CASSLLGQGMWGYTF
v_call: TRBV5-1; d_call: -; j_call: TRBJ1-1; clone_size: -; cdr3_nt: TGCGCCAGCAGCTTTGCGGACAGTTATCGGAACACTGAAGCTTTCTTT; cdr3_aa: CASSFADSYRNTEAFF
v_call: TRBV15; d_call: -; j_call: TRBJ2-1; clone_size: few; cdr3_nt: TGTGCCACCAGCAGTCAAGAAGGGACACTATACAATGAGCAGTTCTTC; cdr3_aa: CATSSQEGTLYNEQFF
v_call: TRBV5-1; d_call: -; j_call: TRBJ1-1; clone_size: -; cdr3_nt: TGCGCCAGCAGCCCCACGTTGGGGCTGACTGAAGCTTTCTTT; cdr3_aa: CASSPTLGLTEAFF
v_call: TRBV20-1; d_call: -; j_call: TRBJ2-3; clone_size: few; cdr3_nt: TGCAGTGCTAGATTGGTCCCCTCAGACACGCAGTATTTT; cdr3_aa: CSARLVPSDTQYF
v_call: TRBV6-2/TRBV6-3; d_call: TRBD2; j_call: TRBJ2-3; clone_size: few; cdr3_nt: TGTGCCAGCAGTTACTCCTTTGAGGAGCGGGAGGCGTCGGATACGCAGTATTTT; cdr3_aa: CASSYSFEEREASDTQYF
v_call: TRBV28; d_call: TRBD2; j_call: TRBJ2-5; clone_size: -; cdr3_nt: TGTGCCAGCAGCCTTACTAGCGGGAGATGGGGCCCCCAAGAGACCCAGTACTTC; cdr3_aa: CASSLTSGRWGPQETQYF
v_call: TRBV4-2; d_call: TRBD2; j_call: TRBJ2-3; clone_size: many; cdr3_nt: TGTGCCAGCAGCCAAGGGGCGGGAGACACAGATACGCAGTATTTT; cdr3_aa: CASSQGAGDTDTQYF
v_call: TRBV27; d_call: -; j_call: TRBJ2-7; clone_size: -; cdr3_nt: TGTGCCAGCAGTCCCGGACAGGGGAAGCTCGGGACTAGAGGGGGAAGGCCCTACGAGCAGTACTTC; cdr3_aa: CASSPGQGKLGTRGGRPYEQYF
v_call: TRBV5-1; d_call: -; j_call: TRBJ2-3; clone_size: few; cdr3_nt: TGCGCCAGCAGCTTGTTACCCTGGGGCACAGATACGCAGTATTTT; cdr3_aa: CASSLLPWGTDTQYF
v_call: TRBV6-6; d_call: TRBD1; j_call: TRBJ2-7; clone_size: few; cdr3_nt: TGTGCCAGCAGAAAAAGCTCCCGGACAGGCTCCTACGAGCAGTACTTC; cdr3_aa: CASRKSSRTGSYEQYF
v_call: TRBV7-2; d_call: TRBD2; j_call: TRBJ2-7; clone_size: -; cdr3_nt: TGTGCCAGCAGCTCCCGCGGGACTAGCGGATCCAGCTCCTACGAGCAGTACTTC; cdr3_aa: CASSSRGTSGSSSYEQYF
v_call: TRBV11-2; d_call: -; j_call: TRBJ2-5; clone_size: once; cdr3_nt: TGTGCCAGCAGCTTATTAACTGGCGGCCCAGCGACCCAGTACTTC; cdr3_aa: CASSLLTGGPATQYF
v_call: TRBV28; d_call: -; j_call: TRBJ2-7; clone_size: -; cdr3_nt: TGTGCCAGCGCAAAGTTGGGGACCTACGAGCAGTACTTC; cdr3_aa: CASAKLGTYEQYF
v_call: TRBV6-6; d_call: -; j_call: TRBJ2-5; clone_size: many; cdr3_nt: TGTGCCAGCAGTTCCAGGGTTGCGGGTCAAGAGACCCAGTACTTC; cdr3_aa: CASSSRVAGQETQYF
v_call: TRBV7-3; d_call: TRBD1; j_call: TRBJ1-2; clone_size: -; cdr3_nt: TGTGCCAGCAGCTTAAGTCCAGGGGGCGGTTATGGCTACACCTTC; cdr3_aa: CASSLSPGGGYGYTF
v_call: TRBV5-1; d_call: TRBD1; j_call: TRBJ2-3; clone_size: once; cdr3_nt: TGCGCCAGCAGCTACTCCGGACAGGGGCAGGGAGATACGCAGTATTTT; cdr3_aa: CASSYSGQGQGDTQYF
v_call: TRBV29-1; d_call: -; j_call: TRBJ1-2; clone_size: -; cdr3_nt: TGCAGCGTTGATGTGACAAGGGGGGCTAACTATGGCTACACCTTC; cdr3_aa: CSVDVTRGANYGYTF
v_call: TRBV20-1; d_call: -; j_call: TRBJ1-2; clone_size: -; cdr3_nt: TGCAGTGCTTTTCCTGCCGACTATGGCTACACCTTC; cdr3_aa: CSAFPADYGYTF
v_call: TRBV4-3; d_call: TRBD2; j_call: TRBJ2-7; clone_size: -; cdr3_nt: TGCGCCAGCAGCCAAAATTTAGCGGGAGGCCTCTCCTACGAGCAGTACTTC; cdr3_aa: CASSQNLAGGLSYEQYF
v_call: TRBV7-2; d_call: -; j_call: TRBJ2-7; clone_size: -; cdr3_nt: TGTGCCAGCAGCCGAAACAGAGGGGGGGACGAGCAGTACTTC; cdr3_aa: CASSRNRGGDEQYF
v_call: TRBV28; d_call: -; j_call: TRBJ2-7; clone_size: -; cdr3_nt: TGTGCCAGCAGTTCCTCCAGGGGAAGGTACGAGCAGTACTTC; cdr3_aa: CASSSSRGRYEQYF
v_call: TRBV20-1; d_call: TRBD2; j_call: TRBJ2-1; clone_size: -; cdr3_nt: TGCAGTGCTAACGGCGGGAGATGGGACAATGAGCAGTTCTTC; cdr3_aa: CSANGGRWDNEQFF
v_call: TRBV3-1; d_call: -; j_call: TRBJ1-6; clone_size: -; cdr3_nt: TGTGCCAGCAGTCCCGTACCGGAGAGCTCCTATAATTCACCCCTCCACTTT; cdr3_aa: CASSPVPESSYNSPLHF
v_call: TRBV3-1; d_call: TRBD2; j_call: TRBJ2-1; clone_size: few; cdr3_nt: TGTGCCAGCAGCCGGCGGGGCCAGCGGGGGGTCTTAAGCTCCTACAATGAGCAGTTCTTC; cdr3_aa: CASSRRGQRGVLSSYNEQFF
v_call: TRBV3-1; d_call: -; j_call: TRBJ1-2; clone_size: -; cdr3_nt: TGTGCCAGCAGCCAATTGGGGGTCTATGGCTACACCTTC; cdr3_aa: CASSQLGVYGYTF
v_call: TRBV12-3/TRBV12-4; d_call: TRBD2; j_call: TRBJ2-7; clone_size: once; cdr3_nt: TGTGCCAGCAGTTCCCTCGGGCGAGCGGGGTCTCACGAGCAGTACTTC; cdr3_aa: CASSSLGRAGSHEQYF
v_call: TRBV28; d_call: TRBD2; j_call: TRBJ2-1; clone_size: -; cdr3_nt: TGTGCCGGCAGACGCGATAGCGGGAGAGGCCACAATGAGCAGTTCTTC; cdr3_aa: CAGRRDSGRGHNEQFF
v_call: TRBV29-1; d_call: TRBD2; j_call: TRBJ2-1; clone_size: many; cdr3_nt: TGCAGCGTCAAACTAGCGGGAGTCGCTAATGAGCAGTTCTTC; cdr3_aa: CSVKLAGVANEQFF
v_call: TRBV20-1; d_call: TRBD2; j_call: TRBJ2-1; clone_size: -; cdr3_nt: TGCAGTGCTAGATCATATAGCGGGGTGTTCAATGAGCAGTTCTTC; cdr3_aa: CSARSYSGVFNEQFF
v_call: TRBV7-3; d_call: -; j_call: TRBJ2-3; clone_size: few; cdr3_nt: TGTGCCAGCAGCCCCCCTTCAGCAGATACGCAGTATTTT; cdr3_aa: CASSPPSADTQYF
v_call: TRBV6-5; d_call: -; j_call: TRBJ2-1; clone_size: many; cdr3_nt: TGTGCCAGCAGGAGCGAACCGTCCTACAATGAGCAGTTCTTC; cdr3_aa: CASRSEPSYNEQFF
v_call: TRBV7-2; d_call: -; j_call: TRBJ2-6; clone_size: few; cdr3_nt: TGTGCCAGTCGCAGCACCTCTGGGGCCAACGTCCTGACTTTC; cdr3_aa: CASRSTSGANVLTF
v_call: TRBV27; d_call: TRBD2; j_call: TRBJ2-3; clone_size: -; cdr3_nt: TGTGCCAGCAGTTGGGGCCTGGCGGGGGGGCGACTAACCTACACAGATACGCAGTATTTT; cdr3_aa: CASSWGLAGGRLTYTDTQYF
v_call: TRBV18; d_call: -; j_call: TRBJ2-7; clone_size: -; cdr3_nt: TGTGCCAGCTCACCGTCACAGGAGCAGTACTTC; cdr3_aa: CASSPSQEQYF
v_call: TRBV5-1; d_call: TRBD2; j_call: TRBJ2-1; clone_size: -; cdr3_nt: TGCGCCAGCAGCTTGACTAGCGGGTCTACCAGTGAGCAGTTCTTC; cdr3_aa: CASSLTSGSTSEQFF